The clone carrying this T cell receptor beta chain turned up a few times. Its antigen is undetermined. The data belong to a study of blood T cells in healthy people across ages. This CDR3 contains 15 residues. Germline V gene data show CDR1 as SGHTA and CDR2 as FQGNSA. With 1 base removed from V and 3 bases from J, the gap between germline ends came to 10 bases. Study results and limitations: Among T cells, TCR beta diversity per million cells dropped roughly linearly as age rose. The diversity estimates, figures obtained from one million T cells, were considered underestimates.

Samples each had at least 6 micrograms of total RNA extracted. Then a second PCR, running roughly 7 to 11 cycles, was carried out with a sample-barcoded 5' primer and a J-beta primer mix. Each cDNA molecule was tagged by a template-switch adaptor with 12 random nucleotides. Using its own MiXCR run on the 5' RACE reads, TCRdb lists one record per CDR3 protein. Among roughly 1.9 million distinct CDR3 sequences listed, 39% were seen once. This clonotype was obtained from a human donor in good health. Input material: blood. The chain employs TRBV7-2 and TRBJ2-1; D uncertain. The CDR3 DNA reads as TGTGCCAGCAGCTTAGAAAGCCTTTACTACAATGAGCAGTTCTTC. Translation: CASSLESLYYNEQFF.